Sequencing of this T cell receptor beta chain was carried out in a study of blood T cell repertoires in COVID-19. The data were produced by immunoSEQ multiplex PCR, yet TCRdb's version contains in-frame clones alone and is incomplete. The sample includes about 220,000 clones, 83% seen only once; the top ten take around 4.6%. The germline V gene has CDR1 WSHSY and CDR2 SAAADI. This CDR3 contains 15 residues. Unmatched junction bases numbered 4, after V lost 4 bases and J lost 0 bases. The chain couples TRBV10-2 to TRBJ2-3; TRBD1 agrees at 7 bases. Sample: PBMCs or T cells enriched from blood (not recorded which). The receptor was derived from a woman in her forties or fifties who had been exposed to COVID-19. The CDR3 is CASSVRQGSTDTQYF. The CDR3 DNA reads TGCGCCAGCAGTGTCCGACAGGGAAGCACAGATACGCAGTATTTT.